The 8 T cell receptor beta chains given below trace back to one sample, sequenced in a study of blood T cell repertoires in COVID-19. The data were produced by immunoSEQ multiplex PCR, yet TCRdb's version contains in-frame clones alone and is incomplete. The sample records 300,000 to 350,000 clones, approximately 85% being singletons. The sequenced sample consisted of PBMCs or T cells enriched from blood (not recorded which). The receptors here all came from a young man who had recovered from COVID-19.

The gene calls are TRBV19 and TRBJ2-4, with 8 nucleotides matching TRBD1. The CDR3 sequence is 19 residues long. Germline CDR1 and CDR2: LNHDA and SQIVND (reference sequence). The ends lost 3 bases at V and 0 bases at J; junction bases unmatched: 13. CDR3 residues: CASSIGWTGRELAKNIQYF. In DNA, the CDR3 is TGTGCCAGTAGTATTGGTTGGACAGGGAGAGAACTAGCCAAAAACATTCAGTACTTC.

The chain joins TRBV5-5 to TRBJ1-2; D is ambiguous. The V and J ends lost 4 bases and 4 bases respectively, with 17 bases between them. This CDR3 is 15 amino acids long. Germline V gives CDR1 SGHKS, CDR2 YYEKEE (reference sequence). The CDR3 protein is CASSITLSSGYGYTF. DNA of the CDR3: TGTGCCAGCAGCATAACCCTAAGCTCAGGCTATGGCTACACCTTC.

The chain joins TRBV11-2 to TRBJ2-2; 11 nucleotides line up with TRBD2. Trimming took 4 bases from V and 6 from J; bases not matched to a gene: 4. The CDR3 has 15 residues. Germline CDR1 and CDR2: SGHAT and FQNNGV. DNA of the CDR3: TGTGCCAGCAGCTCAATAGCGGGGGGGCCCGGGGAGCTGTTTTTT. It encodes CASSSIAGGPGELFF.

The V and J genes are TRBV12-3 or TRBV12-4 and TRBJ2-7; 8 positions agree with TRBD1. This CDR3 is 13 amino acids long. J gave up 4 bases and V 3 bases, and 2 bases lay outside the gene matches. The CDR3 region has the DNA TGTGCCAGCAGTTTGGACAGGGTTTACGAGCAGTACTTC. Encoded protein: CASSLDRVYEQYF.

This chain joins TRBV5-4 and TRBJ1-1, with D possibly matching TRBD1 (6 bases). V was trimmed by 7 bases and J by 0 bases, leaving 10 bases between them. The germline CDR1 and CDR2 sequences are SGHNT and YYREEE (reference sequence). The CDR3 runs to 13 residues. CDR3 region: CASFRDMNTEAFF. The CDR3 DNA reads as TGTGCCAGCTTCCGGGACATGAACACTGAAGCTTTCTTT.

For this clone: Other DNA sequences in this sample translate to the same CDR3. The gene calls are TRBV6-6 and TRBJ1-2; tentatively, D is TRBD1 (5 bases). Trimming pared 5 bases from V and 1 base from J, leaving 11 bases between. The CDR3 is 14 amino acids. The germline V gene has CDR1 MNHNY and CDR2 SVGAGI (reference sequence). CDR3 nucleotide sequence: TGTGCCAGCAGTCAACAAGGGGATAACTATGGCTACACCTTC. It encodes CASSQQGDNYGYTF.

The gene calls are TRBV19 and TRBJ1-3; maybe TRBD1 (6 bases). The V and J ends lost 11 bases and 1 base respectively, with 18 bases between them. The length of the CDR3 is 15 residues. Germline V gives CDR1 LNHDA, CDR2 SQIVND (reference sequence). The CDR3 protein is CASTQGMISGNTIYF. As DNA, the CDR3 is TGTGCCTCTACCCAGGGGATGATTTCTGGAAACACCATATATTTT.

This sequence joins TRBV30 and TRBJ1-2, with 9 bases lining up with TRBD1. V trimming: 4 bases; J trimming: 6 bases; junction bases outside the gene matches: 6. In germline, CDR1 is GTSNPN, CDR2 SVGIG (reference sequence). This CDR3 is built from 13 residues. The CDR3 protein is CAWIYGTGNGYTF. The CDR3 DNA follows: TGTGCCTGGATTTACGGGACAGGGAATGGCTACACCTTC.